This is a list of T cell receptor beta chains from one sample in a study of blood T cell repertoires in COVID-19. TCRdb's table, derived via immunoSEQ multiplex PCR, lists solely in-frame clones and lacks some. The table shows roughly 160,000 clones, with 75% to 85% occurring only once. Specimen: PBMCs or T cells enriched from blood (not recorded which). The receptors come from an older woman who had recovered from COVID-19. CDR3s leave out the opening cysteine and the closing phenylalanine or tryptophan. The order of the fields is J gene, CDR3 length, V gene, CDR3 protein.

TRBJ1-6 13 TRBV2 ASTPGTGGDSPLH
TRBJ1-2 12 TRBV2 ASSEQGANYGYT
TRBJ2-1 14 TRBV9 ASSEGSLDIYNEQF
TRBJ1-5 13 TRBV19 ASSTETGQGQPQH
TRBJ2-7 13 TRBV6-5 ASSYGGGVGYEQY
TRBJ2-7 11 TRBV18 ASSPPPGYEQY
TRBJ1-5 11 TRBV2 ASSDTRGEPQH
TRBJ2-7 15 TRBV4-2 ASSQDRGLAEAYEQY
TRBJ2-7 11 TRBV27 ASSPGGPREQY
TRBJ2-3 15 TRBV3-1/TRBV3-2 ASSQSGTTRTGNTQY
TRBJ1-6 12 TRBV19 ASSVDRGTSPLH
TRBJ1-2 12 TRBV19 ASTPRAGLYGYT
TRBJ1-1 12 TRBV30 AWSPRGTLIEAF
TRBJ2-7 10 TRBV24-1 ATSGTNYEQY
TRBJ2-5 13 TRBV5-4 ASSPLAGEGETQY
TRBJ1-1 15 TRBV12-2 ASRSRRRGQKNTEAF
TRBJ1-1 10 TRBV5-6 ASSLRGTEAF
TRBJ1-1 13 TRBV24-1 ATSDPHTGNTEAF
TRBJ1-6 12 TRBV5-5 ASSSRVDNSPLH
TRBJ1-1 12 TRBV7-9 ASSLLRQSIEAF
TRBJ2-7 13 TRBV27 ASSLSQGQIYEQY
TRBJ1-5 11 TRBV19 ASRVTGDQPQH
TRBJ1-5 11 TRBV18 ASSPGGSQPQH
TRBJ2-7 14 TRBV4-2 ASSQDPGQGRNEQY
TRBJ1-2 12 TRBV24-1 ATTDPGENYGYT